Each of the 30 T cell receptor beta chains below was sequenced from the same sample in a study of yellow fever vaccine responses in identical twins (dated by TCRdb to the late 2010s). The library was obtained by RT-PCR. These reads were obtained on an Illumina HiSeq 2500. Starting from the raw public reads, TCRdb applied fastp trimming at Q25, assembled clones with MiXCR and retained in-frame beta chains. CDR3 protein sequences are deduplicated, and each keeps its most common genes and DNA. The sample data list 250 to 350 distinct CDR3 sequences, and approximately 68% of these were observed just once. Together, the top ten hold 20% to 25% of the sample. The sample was T cells from blood (PBMCs), unsorted or a sorted subset (not recorded which), taken before or after yellow fever vaccination (not recorded which). These receptor sequences come from a woman between 18 and 29 years old who received the yellow fever vaccine. Donor details come from another sample of the same person, matched by shared clones.

J is TRBJ2-2 and V is TRBV29-1; 10 bases match TRBD1. In germline, CDR1 is SQVTM, CDR2 ANQGSEA. Trimming took 5 bases from V and 6 from J; bases not matched to a gene: 12. The CDR3 consists of 16 residues. This CDR3 is CSVIRLTGQGSGELFF. The CDR3 coding sequence is TGCAGCGTTATACGTCTTACGGGACAGGGGTCCGGGGAGCTGTTTTTT.

The rearrangement uses TRBV23-1 and TRBJ1-3, with D unclear. TRBV23-1 falls under the ORF class, with uncertain function. The CDR3 loop spans 16 amino acids. Trimming cost V 7 bases and J 4 bases, with 20 bases left between them. DNA for the CDR3: TGCGCCAGCATCAGACTGCTGGGCCCTACAGGAAACACCATATATTTT. It encodes CASIRLLGPTGNTIYF.

This chain joins TRBV5-1 and TRBJ1-1; no clear D. Trimming removed 3 bases at V and 1 base at J, with 16 bases between. There are 16 residues in the CDR3. Germline lookup yields CDR1 SGHRS and CDR2 YFSETQ. The CDR3 region has the DNA TGCGCCAGCAGCTGCCGGGCCTCCGGCGGGAACACTGAAGCTTTCTTT. Translating it yields CASSCRASGGNTEAFF.

The table lists this clonotype with a few counts. V gene TRBV10-3 combines with J gene TRBJ1-1; 8 bases align to TRBD1. The CDR3 is made up of 15 amino acids. V lost 0 bases, J lost 0 bases, and 0 bases stayed unmatched. CDR1 is ENHRY and CDR2 is SYGVKD in the germline V gene. Here the CDR3 DNA reads TGTGCCATCAGTGAGTCGGGACAGGTGAACACTGAAGCTTTCTTT. Translating gives CAISESGQVNTEAFF.

Only a few counts were recorded for this clonotype. The gene calls are TRBV6-5 and TRBJ1-1; no clear D. The CDR3 covers 15 residues. Trimming cost V 0 bases and J 3 bases, with 11 bases left between them. Per germline, CDR1 MNHEY and CDR2 SVGAGI. For the CDR3, the DNA is TGTGCCAGCAGTTACTCGACTGGAGGGTACACTGAAGCTTTCTTT. Protein product: CASSYSTGGYTEAFF.

The chain recombines TRBV2 with TRBJ2-7; the match to TRBD1 covers 7 bases. The CDR3 totals 13 residues. V was pared by 7 bases and J by 4 bases, with 7 bases of the junction left unmatched. The germline V gene encodes CDR1 SNHLY and CDR2 FYNNEI. CDR3 region: CASKATQGYEQYV. CDR3 bases: TGTGCCAGCAAGGCGACACAGGGGTACGAGCAGTACGTC.

The rearrangement uses TRBV7-2 and TRBJ2-7; TRBD1 aligns across 8 bases. This CDR3 spans 13 amino acids. Trimming cost V 6 bases and J 4 bases; bases outside gene matches: 5. Germline lookup yields CDR1 SGHTA and CDR2 FQGNSA. In DNA form, the CDR3 reads TGTGCCAGCAGGGCAGGGGGCCGGTACGAGCAGTACTTC. This encodes CASRAGGRYEQYF.

As to this clonotype: The junction differs from germline at one of its ends, possibly a read error. The V and J genes are TRBV6-5 and TRBJ1-1; 7 bases match TRBD1. Germline V lookup: CDR1 MNHEY, CDR2 SVGAGI. The CDR3 is 14 amino acids. The CDR3 protein is CASSYSQGNSEAFF. In DNA form, the CDR3 reads TGTGCCAGCAGTTATTCACAGGGGAACTCTGAAGCTTTCTTT.

This clonotype was seen just once. The genes are TRBV12-5 and TRBJ2-1, with D perhaps TRBD2 (6 bases). This CDR3 is 16 amino acids long. Germline CDR1 is LGHNT and CDR2 is FRNRAP. Trimming took 6 bases from V and 5 from J, leaving 20 bases between them. This chain's CDR3 is CASGLSRTTVNNEQFF. The CDR3 nucleotides read TGTGCTAGTGGATTGAGCCGGACTACCGTTAACAATGAGCAGTTCTTC. Full variable domain (missing parts from reference TRBV12-5 and TRBJ2-1): DARVTQTPRHKVTEMGQEVTMRCQPILGHNTVFWYRQTMMQGLELLAYFRNRAPLDDSGMPKDRFSAEMPDATLATLKIQPSEPRDSAVYFCASGLSRTTVNNEQFFGPGTRLTVL.

The rearrangement joins TRBV24-1 to TRBJ2-1; the match to TRBD2 covers 7 bases. The CDR3 totals 13 residues. J gave up 8 bases and V 5 bases, and 5 bases lay outside the gene matches. The germline V gene has CDR1 KGHDR and CDR2 SFDVKD. In nucleotides, the CDR3 is TGTGCCACCAGTGGCGGGAGTGGCCATGAGCAGTTCTTC. As protein: CATSGGSGHEQFF.

As to this clonotype: A read error may produce the germline difference seen at one junction end. The chain has TRBV10-2 and TRBJ1-1, with 8 nucleotides matching TRBD1. The CDR3 totals 14 residues. Germline CDR1 reads WSHSY; CDR2 reads SAAADI. The CDR3 loop is CASRQGGANAEAFF. CDR3 sequence (DNA): TGCGCCAGCAGACAGGGGGGGGCGAACGCTGAAGCTTTCTTT.

This clonotype came up once. The chain recombines TRBV11-1 with TRBJ1-1; tentatively, D is TRBD1 (6 bases). The CDR3 is 15 amino acids. CDR1 is SGHAT, CDR2 FQDESV, per germline (reference sequence). Trimming left V 1 base short and J 0 bases short, with 9 bases between. This chain's CDR3 is CASSLEYRVNTEAFF. In nucleotides, the CDR3 is TGTGCCAGCAGCTTAGAGTACAGGGTGAACACTGAAGCTTTCTTT.

This chain connects TRBV20-1 to TRBJ2-1; D call uncertain. The length of the CDR3 is 13 residues. CDR1 and CDR2 from the germline V gene are DFQATT and SNEGSKA (reference sequence). Between the trimmed V and J ends, which lost 3 bases and 4 bases, there was a span of 10 bases. The CDR3: CSASWQSYNEQFF. Written as DNA, the CDR3 is TGCAGTGCTAGTTGGCAATCTTACAATGAGCAGTTCTTC.

This clonotype was found a few times. The V call is TRBV6-1, the J call TRBJ1-1, with D possibly being TRBD1 (5 bases). Germline values: CDR1 MNHNS, CDR2 SASEGT. The CDR3 extends over 13 amino acids. The V end was cut by 6 bases, the J end by 5 bases, with 13 bases between. CDR3: CASSREGYTEAFF. CDR3 in DNA: TGTGCCAGCAGCAGGGAGGGATATACTGAAGCTTTCTTT.

The chain couples TRBV6-1 to TRBJ2-2; D is ambiguous. There are 13 residues in the CDR3. From germline, CDR1 is MNHNS and CDR2 SASEGT. V was clipped by 2 bases and J by 8 bases, with 9 bases between them. CDR3 amino acids: CASSERAVGELFF. CDR3 nucleotide sequence: TGTGCCAGCAGTGAACGGGCAGTAGGGGAGCTGTTTTTT.

The chain joins TRBV24-1 to TRBJ1-1; D gene uncertain. V lost 4 bases and J 1 base, leaving 9 bases between the germline ends. This CDR3 is built from 14 residues. Germline V gene lookup returns CDR1 KGHDR and CDR2 SFDVKD. CDR3 in DNA: TGTGCCACCAGTGAGGGCACAAGGAACACTGAAGCTTTCTTT. It is translated as CATSEGTRNTEAFF.

This clonotype was observed a single time. The chain links TRBV7-6 to TRBJ2-5; possibly TRBD1 for D (6 bases). Germline assignment: CDR1 SGHVS and CDR2 FNYEAQ. Trimming cost V 5 bases and J 3 bases, with 10 bases left between them. The CDR3 spans 13 residues. The CDR3 region is CASSSPGEETQYF. The CDR3 coding sequence is TGTGCCAGCAGCAGTCCAGGGGAAGAGACCCAGTACTTC.

The J gene is TRBJ2-7, the V gene TRBV15; no definite D call. V lost 0 bases and J lost 6, with 9 bases in between. CDR1 LNHNV and CDR2 YYDKDF come from the germline V gene (reference sequence). The CDR3 totals 13 residues. For the CDR3, the DNA is TGTGCCACCAGCAGAGATCGGCGGACCGAGCAGTACGTC. The encoded protein is CATSRDRRTEQYV.

This rearrangement joins TRBV11-1 to TRBJ2-2; no clear D gene. Trimming took off 5 bases at V and 3 bases at J, with 1 base between the two ends. The CDR3 runs to 11 residues. Germline lookup yields CDR1 SGHAT and CDR2 FQDESV (reference sequence). This chain's CDR3 is CASSHTGELFF. In nucleotides, the CDR3 is TGTGCCAGCAGCCACACCGGGGAGCTGTTTTTT.

The rearrangement uses TRBV6-1 and TRBJ1-1; 8 nucleotides align to TRBD1. This CDR3 has 18 amino acids. The J segment lost 1 base and the V segment lost 5 bases, leaving 15 bases of the junction unmatched. CDR1 and CDR2 (germline): MNHNS, SASEGT. CDR3 DNA: TGTGCCAGCAGTCGCCGCAGGACAGGGCCGAGTAGGAACACTGAAGCTTTCTTT. It encodes CASSRRRTGPSRNTEAFF.

V and J are TRBV11-1 and TRBJ1-1; D ambiguous. This CDR3 has 12 residues. V lost 3 bases and J lost 1, with 3 bases in between. Germline values: CDR1 SGHAT, CDR2 FQDESV (reference sequence). The CDR3 DNA follows: TGTGCCAGCAGCTTCCCGAACACTGAAGCTTTCTTT. Its translation: CASSFPNTEAFF.

The rearrangement uses TRBV5-1 and TRBJ1-1; D remains unclear. This CDR3 has 14 residues. V was cut by 0 bases and J by 0 bases, with 6 bases left in between. The germline CDR1 and CDR2 sequences are SGHRS and YFSETQ. CDR3 DNA: TGCGCCAGCAGCTTGGACGGTATGAACACTGAAGCTTTCTTT. Encoded protein: CASSLDGMNTEAFF.

This sequence joins TRBV2 and TRBJ2-1, with D unresolved. Germline CDR1 reads SNHLY; CDR2 reads FYNNEI. The CDR3 has 15 amino acids. V gave up 1 base and J gave up 9 bases, with 16 bases separating them. The CDR3 DNA reads as TGTGCCAGCAGTGAAGGGCAGGTCCTGCCGGGTGAGCAGTTCTTC. Amino acid sequence: CASSEGQVLPGEQFF.

V usage is TRBV6-5 and J usage is TRBJ2-1; possible D gene TRBD2, 5 bases. CDR3 length equals 14 residues. Trimming took off 4 bases at V and 5 bases at J, with 12 bases between the two ends. Germline-derived CDR1 and CDR2 are MNHEY and SVGAGI. CDR3 protein: CASSSSGANNEQFF. In DNA form, the CDR3 reads TGTGCCAGCAGTTCCAGCGGAGCTAACAATGAGCAGTTCTTC.

The chain has TRBV6-1 and TRBJ1-1, with D possibly matching TRBD1 (6 bases). The CDR3 has 15 amino acids. Germline values: CDR1 MNHNS, CDR2 SASEGT. Trimming stripped 6 bases from V and 1 base from J, with 15 bases between. This CDR3 reads CASRTDSGQNTEAFF. CDR3 nucleotide sequence: TGTGCCAGCAGAACAGACTCGGGACAGAACACTGAAGCTTTCTTT.

The chain couples TRBV7-1 to TRBJ1-2; tentative D call: TRBD1 (6 bases). TRBV7-1 is treated as an ORF (open reading frame) with a function not yet certain. CDR3 size: 15 residues. Trimming removed 3 bases at V and 4 bases at J, with 15 bases between. CDR3 nucleotide sequence: TGTGCCAGCAGCTCGACAGGAGAGATCCGCTATGGCTACACCTTC. This codes for CASSSTGEIRYGYTF.

V gene TRBV28 combines with J gene TRBJ1-4; 10 bases agree with TRBD1. Germline V gene sequence: CDR1 MDHEN, CDR2 SYDVKM. The CDR3 is made up of 15 amino acids. With 6 bases clipped from V and 7 bases from J, the junction kept 8 bases outside the gene matches. Here the CDR3 reads CASSPLTGGTEKLFF. The CDR3 DNA reads TGTGCCAGCAGCCCCCTGACAGGGGGCACTGAAAAACTGTTTTTT. The whole variable domain, remainder taken from reference TRBV28 and TRBJ1-4, is DVKVTQSSRYLVKRTGEKVFLECVQDMDHENMFWYRQDPGLGLRLIYFSYDVKMKEKGDIPEGYSVSREKKERFSLILESASTNQTSMYLCASSPLTGGTEKLFFGSGTQLSVL.

The chain links TRBV7-9 to TRBJ2-1; no clear D gene. This CDR3 has 15 amino acids. V lost 1 base and J lost 0, with 7 bases in between. Germline V lookup: CDR1 SEHNR, CDR2 FQNEAQ (reference sequence). This CDR3 reads CASSLVQVSYNEQFF. CDR3 DNA: TGTGCCAGCAGCTTAGTTCAGGTCTCCTACAATGAGCAGTTCTTC.

V usage is TRBV6-5 and J usage is TRBJ2-1; D may match TRBD1 or TRBD2 (6 bases each). V was pared by 4 bases and J by 7 bases, with 11 bases between. CDR3 length: 13 amino acids. Germline V CDR1 and CDR2: MNHEY, SVGAGI. CDR3 loop: CASSSQGRNEQFF. In DNA form, the CDR3 reads TGTGCCAGCAGTTCCCAGGGGAGGAATGAGCAGTTCTTC.

The chain has TRBV7-2 and TRBJ2-7, with 13 positions matching TRBD2. Trimming at V came to 4 bases and at J to 1 base, leaving 4 bases not matched to a gene. The CDR3 totals 16 residues. Germline V gene data show CDR1 as SGHTA and CDR2 as FQGNSA. CDR3 region: CASSSRTSGGSYEQYV. CDR3 DNA: TGTGCCAGCAGCTCACGGACTAGCGGGGGTTCCTACGAGCAGTACGTC.